Described below is a single TCR beta chain sequence and its context. The target antigen is unknown. Excluded were patients having autoimmune disease history or systemic immunosuppression. These data belong to a study of OX40 agonist ivuxolimab in advanced cancers. Study background: Ivuxolimab, an antibody acting as an agonist of OX40 (CD134), was used to treat patients. Anti-PD-1, anti-PD-L1 or anti-CTLA-4 therapy given earlier was allowed, and roughly 40% had some. Overall study results and limits: Average numbers of expanded clones were greater in CD8+ T cells than in CD4+.

The germline CDR1 and CDR2 sequences are SGHVS and FQNEAQ. Trimming cost V 1 base and J 3 bases, with 10 bases left between them. This CDR3 is built from 15 residues. Clones were sequenced by immunoSEQ multiplex PCR, and TCRdb holds only the in-frame ones, with some missing. This sample has 76,000 or so clones, with about 94% found just once. The receptor's source is an adult with an advanced solid tumor such as melanoma, head and neck, liver or kidney cancer. V and J are TRBV7-8 and TRBJ1-5; TRBD1 is a possible D gene (5 bases). The sample in question was CD4+ or CD8+ T cells sorted from blood, obtained in a trial of the OX40 agonist ivuxolimab. This CDR3 is CASSLGAGYNQPQHF. The CDR3, as DNA: TGTGCCAGCAGCTTAGGGGCAGGGTACAATCAGCCCCAGCATTTT.